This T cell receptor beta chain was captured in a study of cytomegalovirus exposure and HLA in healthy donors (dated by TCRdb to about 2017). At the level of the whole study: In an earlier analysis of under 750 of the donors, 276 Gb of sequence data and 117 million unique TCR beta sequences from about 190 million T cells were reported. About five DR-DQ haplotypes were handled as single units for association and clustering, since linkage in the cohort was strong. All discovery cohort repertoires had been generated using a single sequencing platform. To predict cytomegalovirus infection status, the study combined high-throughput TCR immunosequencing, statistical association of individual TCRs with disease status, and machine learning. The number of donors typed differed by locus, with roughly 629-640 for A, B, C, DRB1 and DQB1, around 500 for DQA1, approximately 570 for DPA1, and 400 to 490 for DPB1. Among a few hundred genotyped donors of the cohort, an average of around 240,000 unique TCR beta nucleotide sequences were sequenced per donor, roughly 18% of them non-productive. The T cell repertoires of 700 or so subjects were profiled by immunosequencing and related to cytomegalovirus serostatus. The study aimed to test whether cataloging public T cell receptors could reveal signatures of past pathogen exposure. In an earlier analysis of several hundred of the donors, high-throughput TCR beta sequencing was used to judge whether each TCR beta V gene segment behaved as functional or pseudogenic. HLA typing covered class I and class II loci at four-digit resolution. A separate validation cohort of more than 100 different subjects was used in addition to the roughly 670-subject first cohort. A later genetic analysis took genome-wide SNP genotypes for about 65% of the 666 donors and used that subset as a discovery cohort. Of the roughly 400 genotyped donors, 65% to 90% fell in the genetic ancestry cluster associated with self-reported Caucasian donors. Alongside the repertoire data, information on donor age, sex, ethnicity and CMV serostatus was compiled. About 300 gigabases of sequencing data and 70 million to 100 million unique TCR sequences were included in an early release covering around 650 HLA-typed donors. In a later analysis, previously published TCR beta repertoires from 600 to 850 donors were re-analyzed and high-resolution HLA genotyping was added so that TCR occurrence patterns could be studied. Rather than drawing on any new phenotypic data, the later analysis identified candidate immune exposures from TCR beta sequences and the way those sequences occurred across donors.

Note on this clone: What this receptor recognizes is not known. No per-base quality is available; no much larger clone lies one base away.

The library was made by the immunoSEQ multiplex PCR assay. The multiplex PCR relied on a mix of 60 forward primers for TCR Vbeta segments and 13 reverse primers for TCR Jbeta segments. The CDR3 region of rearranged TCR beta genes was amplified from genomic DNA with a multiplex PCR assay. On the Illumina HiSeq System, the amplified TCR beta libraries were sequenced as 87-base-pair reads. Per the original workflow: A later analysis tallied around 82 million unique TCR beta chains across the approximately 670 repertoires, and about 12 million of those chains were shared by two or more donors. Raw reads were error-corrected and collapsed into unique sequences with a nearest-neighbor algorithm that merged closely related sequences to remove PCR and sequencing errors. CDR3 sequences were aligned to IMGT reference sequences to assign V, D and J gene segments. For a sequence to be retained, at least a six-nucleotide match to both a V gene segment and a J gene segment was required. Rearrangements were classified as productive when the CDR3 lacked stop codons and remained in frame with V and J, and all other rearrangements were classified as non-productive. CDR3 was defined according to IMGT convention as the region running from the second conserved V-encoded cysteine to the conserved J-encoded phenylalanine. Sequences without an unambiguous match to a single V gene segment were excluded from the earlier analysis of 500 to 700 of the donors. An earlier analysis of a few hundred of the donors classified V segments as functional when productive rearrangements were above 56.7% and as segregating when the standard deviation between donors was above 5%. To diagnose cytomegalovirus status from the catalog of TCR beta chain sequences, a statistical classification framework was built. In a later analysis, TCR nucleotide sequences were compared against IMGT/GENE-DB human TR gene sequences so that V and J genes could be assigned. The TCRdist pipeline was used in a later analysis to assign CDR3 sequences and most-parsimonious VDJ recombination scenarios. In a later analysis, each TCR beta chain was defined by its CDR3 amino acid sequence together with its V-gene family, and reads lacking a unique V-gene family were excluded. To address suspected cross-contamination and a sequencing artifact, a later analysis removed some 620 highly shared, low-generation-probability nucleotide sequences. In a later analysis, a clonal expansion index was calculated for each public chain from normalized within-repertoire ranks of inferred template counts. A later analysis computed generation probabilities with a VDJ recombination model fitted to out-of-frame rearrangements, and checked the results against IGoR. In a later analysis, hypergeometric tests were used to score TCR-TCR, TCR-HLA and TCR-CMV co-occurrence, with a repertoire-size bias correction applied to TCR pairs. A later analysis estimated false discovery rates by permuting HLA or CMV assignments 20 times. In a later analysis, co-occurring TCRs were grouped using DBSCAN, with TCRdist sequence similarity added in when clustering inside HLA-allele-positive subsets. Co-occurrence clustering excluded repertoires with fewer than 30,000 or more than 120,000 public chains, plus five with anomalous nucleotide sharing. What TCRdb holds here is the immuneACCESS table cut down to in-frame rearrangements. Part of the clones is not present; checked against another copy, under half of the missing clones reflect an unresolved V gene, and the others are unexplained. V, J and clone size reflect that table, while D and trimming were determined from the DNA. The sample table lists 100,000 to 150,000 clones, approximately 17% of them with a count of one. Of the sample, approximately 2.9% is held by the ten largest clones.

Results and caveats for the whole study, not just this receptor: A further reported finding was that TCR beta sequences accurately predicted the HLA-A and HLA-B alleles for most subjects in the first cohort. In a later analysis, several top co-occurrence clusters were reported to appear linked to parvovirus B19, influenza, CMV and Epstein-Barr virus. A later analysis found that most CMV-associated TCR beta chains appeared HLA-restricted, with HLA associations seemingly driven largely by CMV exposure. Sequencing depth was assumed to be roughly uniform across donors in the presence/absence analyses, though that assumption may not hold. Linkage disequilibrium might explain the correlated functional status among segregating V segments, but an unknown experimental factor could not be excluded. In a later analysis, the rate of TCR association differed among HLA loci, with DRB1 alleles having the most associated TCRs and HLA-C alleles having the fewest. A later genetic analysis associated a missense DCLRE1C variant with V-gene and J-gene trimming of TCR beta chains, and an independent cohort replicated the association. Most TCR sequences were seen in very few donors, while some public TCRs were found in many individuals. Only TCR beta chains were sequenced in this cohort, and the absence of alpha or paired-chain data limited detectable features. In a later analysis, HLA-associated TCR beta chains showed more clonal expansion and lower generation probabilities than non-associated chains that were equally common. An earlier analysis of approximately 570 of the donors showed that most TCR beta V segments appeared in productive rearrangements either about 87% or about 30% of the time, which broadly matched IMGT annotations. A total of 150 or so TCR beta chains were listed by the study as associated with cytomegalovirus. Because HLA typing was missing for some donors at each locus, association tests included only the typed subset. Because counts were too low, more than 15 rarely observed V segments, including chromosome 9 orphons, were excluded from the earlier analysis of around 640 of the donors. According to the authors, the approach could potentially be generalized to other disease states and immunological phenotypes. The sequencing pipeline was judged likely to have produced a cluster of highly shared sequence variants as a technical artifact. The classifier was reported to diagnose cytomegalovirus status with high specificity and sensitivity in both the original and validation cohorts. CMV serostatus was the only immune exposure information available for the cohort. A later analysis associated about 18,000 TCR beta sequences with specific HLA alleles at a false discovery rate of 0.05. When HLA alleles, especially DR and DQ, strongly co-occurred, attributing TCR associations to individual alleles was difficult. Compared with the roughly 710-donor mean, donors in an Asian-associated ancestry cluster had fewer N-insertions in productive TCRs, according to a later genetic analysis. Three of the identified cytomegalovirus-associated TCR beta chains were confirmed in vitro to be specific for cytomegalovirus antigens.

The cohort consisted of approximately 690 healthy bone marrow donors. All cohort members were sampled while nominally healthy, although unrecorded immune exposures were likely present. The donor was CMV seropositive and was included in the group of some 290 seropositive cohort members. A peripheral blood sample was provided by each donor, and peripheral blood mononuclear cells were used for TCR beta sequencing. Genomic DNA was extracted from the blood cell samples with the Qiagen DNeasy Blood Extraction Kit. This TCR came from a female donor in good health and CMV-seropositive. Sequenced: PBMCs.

The CDR3 region: CASGLVSRGNQPQHF. The DNA sequence is as follows: TGTGCTAGTGGTTTGGTCAGCAGGGGCAATCAGCCCCAGCATTTT. The rearranged chain carries TRBV12-5 and TRBJ1-5; the D segment could be TRBD1, given 5 matching bases. Trimming at the junction amounts to 0 bases on V and 2 bases on J, and the germline ends lie 8 bases apart. From the cysteine up to the phenylalanine, the CDR3 has a length of 15 residues. Here the CDR3 DNA is all that survives: 45 bases in frame from base 1. The germline V gene encodes CDR1 LGHNT and CDR2 FRNRAP.